A selection of T cell receptor beta chains follows, all from one sample in a study of blood T cell repertoires in COVID-19. Assay used: immunoSEQ multiplex PCR; TCRdb lists only in-frame clones, some missing. The sample carries some 300,000 clones, nearly 90% recorded once. Sample: PBMCs or T cells enriched from blood (not recorded which). The receptors stem from a woman in her 30s who had recovered from COVID-19. The conserved cysteine and the conserved F or W are not part of the CDR3 here.

ASSLIPGLAGGPKFRDEQF	TRBJ2-1	TRBV7-3
ASSFLTDTQY	TRBJ2-3	TRBV27
ASSLGTGNSNQPQH	TRBJ1-5	TRBV7-9
ASSGTPQETQY	TRBJ2-5	TRBV25-1
ASSVGPRLAGGLETQY	TRBJ2-5	TRBV9
ASSQTRGLADYH	TRBJ2-5	TRBV13
ASSFTAGSNEQF	TRBJ2-1	TRBV6-6
ASSPAGTGSEKLF	TRBJ1-4	TRBV19
ASSLDSFRTDTQY	TRBJ2-3	TRBV7-8
ASSSTTPLEQY	TRBJ2-7	TRBV5-1
ASSEGQIYGYT	TRBJ1-2	TRBV25-1
ASSGLAGGQETQY	TRBJ2-5	TRBV19
ASSLRLGGELF	TRBJ2-2	TRBV4-1
ASVSETEAF	TRBJ1-1	TRBV5-1
ASWRGQGNTIY	TRBJ1-3	TRBV12-3/TRBV12-4
ASSERTGGMRGYT	TRBJ1-2	TRBV6-1
ATSEKGQGFYNEQF	TRBJ2-1	TRBV24-1
ASRTGIYGYT	TRBJ1-2	TRBV5-1
ASSIRGQQPLADTQY	TRBJ2-3	TRBV19
ASSREGGSQPQH	TRBJ1-5	TRBV4-3
ASLGAPTTEAF	TRBJ1-1	TRBV6-5
ASSRDREVQPQH	TRBJ1-5	TRBV28
ASSASGHEQF	TRBJ2-1	TRBV5-1
ASSLGVAGALTDTQY	TRBJ2-3	TRBV5-1
ASSQGGQGVMNTEAF	TRBJ1-1	TRBV4-1
ASGPRSGEGGYT	TRBJ1-2	TRBV27
ASSVDPGKNSPLH	TRBJ1-6	TRBV9
ASSLRGTGTDTQY	TRBJ2-3	TRBV5-1
ATSRRGTVYEQY	TRBJ2-7	TRBV15
ASTTVGLGKTQY	TRBJ2-5	TRBV7-2
AISPSGGDNEQF	TRBJ2-1	TRBV10-3
ASSVQGRDSPLH	TRBJ1-6	TRBV3-1/TRBV3-2
ASSYSIRWASNVTQY	TRBJ2-5	TRBV6-2/TRBV6-3
ASSFPQIIDRNSYEQY	TRBJ2-7	TRBV28
ASSLGTGARTDTQY	TRBJ2-3	TRBV5-1
ASSLGRGHNQPQH	TRBJ1-5	TRBV5-1
ASHKTGTKDNEQY	TRBJ2-7	TRBV5-1
AITTGGGQPQH	TRBJ1-5	TRBV10-3
ASSFLTSGRGQF	TRBJ2-1	TRBV5-1